The entry below describes one T cell receptor (beta chain). Its specificity is not known. This record belongs to a study of blood T cells in healthy people across ages. V lost 0 bases to trimming and J lost 0 bases, with 9 bases between them. The germline V gene has CDR1 GTSNPN and CDR2 SVGIG (reference sequence). This CDR3 is built from 15 residues. For the second PCR, which ran for about 7 to 11 cycles, a sample-barcoded 5' primer and a J-beta primer mix were used. Tagging of each cDNA molecule was performed by a template-switch adaptor with 12 random nucleotides. TCRdb analysed the 5' RACE reads with MiXCR anew, one entry per CDR3 protein. The sample has approximately 1.5 million distinct CDR3 sequences; around 36% are singletons. Findings and caveats of the study: Roughly linear age-related decline in beta diversity appeared, significant by age approximately 43. A strong correlation was seen between TCR beta diversity and naive T cell percentage. Both higher diversity and more naive CD4+ cells marked long-lived donors when set against aged donors.

This receptor was taken from a woman in her twenties or thirties in good health. Sample: blood. The chain uses TRBV30 and TRBJ1-5; weak D call: TRBD1 (5 bases). CDR3 residues: CAWSVKGYSNQPQHF. The CDR3, as DNA: TGTGCCTGGAGTGTAAAGGGGTATAGCAATCAGCCCCAGCATTTT. The full variable domain, with the rest looked up from reference TRBV30 and TRBJ1-5, is SQTIHQWPATLVQPVGSPLSLECTVEGTSNPNLYWYRQAAGRGLQLLFYSVGIGQISSEVPQNLSASRPQDRQFILSSKKLLLSDSGFYLCAWSVKGYSNQPQHFGDGTRLSIL.